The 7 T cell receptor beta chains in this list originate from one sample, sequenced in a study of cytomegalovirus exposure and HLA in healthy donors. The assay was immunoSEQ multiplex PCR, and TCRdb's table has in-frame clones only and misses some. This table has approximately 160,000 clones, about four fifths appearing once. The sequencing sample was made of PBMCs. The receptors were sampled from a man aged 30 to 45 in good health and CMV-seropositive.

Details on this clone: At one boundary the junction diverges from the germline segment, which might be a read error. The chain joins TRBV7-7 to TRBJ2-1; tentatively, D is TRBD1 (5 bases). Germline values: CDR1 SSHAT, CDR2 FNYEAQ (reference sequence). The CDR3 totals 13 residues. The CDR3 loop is CASSLVGQGEQFF. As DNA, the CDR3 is TGTGCTAGCAGCTTAGTCGGGCAGGGTGAGCAGTTCTTC.

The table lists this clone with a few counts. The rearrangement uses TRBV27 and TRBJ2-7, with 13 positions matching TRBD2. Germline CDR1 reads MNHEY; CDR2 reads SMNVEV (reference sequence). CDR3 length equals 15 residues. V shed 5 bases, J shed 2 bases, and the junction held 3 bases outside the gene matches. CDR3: CASSLGLAGTYEQYF. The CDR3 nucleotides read TGTGCCAGCAGTCTGGGACTAGCGGGAACCTACGAGCAGTACTTC.

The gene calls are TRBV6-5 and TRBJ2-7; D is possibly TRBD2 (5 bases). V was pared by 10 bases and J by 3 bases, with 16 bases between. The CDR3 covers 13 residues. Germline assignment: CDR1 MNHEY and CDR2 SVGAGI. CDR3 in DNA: TGTGCCACTAGCATGGCGAGTTACTACGAGCAGTACTTC. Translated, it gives CATSMASYYEQYF.

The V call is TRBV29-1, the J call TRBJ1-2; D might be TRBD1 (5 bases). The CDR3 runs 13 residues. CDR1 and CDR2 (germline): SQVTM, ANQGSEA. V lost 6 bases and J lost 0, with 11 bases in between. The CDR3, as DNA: TGCAGCGTGCGGGACGAAGCTAACTATGGCTACACCTTC. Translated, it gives CSVRDEANYGYTF.

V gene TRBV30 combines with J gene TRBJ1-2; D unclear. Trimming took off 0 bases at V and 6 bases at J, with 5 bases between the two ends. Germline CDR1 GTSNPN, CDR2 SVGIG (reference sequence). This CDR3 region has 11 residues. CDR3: CAWSVLDGYTF. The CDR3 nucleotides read TGTGCCTGGAGTGTATTAGATGGCTACACCTTC.

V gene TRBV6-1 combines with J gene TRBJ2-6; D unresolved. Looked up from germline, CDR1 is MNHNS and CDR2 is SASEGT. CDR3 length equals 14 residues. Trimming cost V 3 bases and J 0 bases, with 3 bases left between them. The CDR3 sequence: CASSDVSGANVLTF. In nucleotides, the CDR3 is TGTGCCAGCAGTGACGTCTCTGGGGCCAACGTCCTGACTTTC.

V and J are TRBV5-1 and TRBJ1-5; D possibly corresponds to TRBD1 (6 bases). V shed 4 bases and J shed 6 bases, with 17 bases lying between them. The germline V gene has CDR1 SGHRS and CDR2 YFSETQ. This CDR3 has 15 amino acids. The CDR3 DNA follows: TGCGCCAGCAGCCAATACAACAGGGTTCCTCAGCCCCAGCATTTT. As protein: CASSQYNRVPQPQHF.